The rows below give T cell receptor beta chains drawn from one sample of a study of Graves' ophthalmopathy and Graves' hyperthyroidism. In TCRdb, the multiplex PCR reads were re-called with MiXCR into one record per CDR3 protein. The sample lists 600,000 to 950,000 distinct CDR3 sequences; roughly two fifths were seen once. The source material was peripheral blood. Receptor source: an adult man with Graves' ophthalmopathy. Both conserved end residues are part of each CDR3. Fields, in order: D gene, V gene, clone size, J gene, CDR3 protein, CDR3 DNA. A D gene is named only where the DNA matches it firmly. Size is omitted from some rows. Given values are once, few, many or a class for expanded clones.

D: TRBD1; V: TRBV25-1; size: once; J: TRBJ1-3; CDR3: CASRETGPGIGNTIYF; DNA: TGTGCCAGCAGGGAGACAGGGCCAGGAATCGGAAACACCATATATTTT
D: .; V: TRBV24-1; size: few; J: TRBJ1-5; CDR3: CASSPPTGQPQHF; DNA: TGTGCCAGCTCACCACCGACGGGTCAGCCCCAGCATTTT
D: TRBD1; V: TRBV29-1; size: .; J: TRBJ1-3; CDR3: CSVHLDRGPGNTIYF; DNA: TGCAGCGTACACCTTGACAGGGGGCCTGGAAACACCATATATTTT
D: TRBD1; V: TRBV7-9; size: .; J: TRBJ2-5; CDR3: CASSLAQTGFETQYF; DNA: TGTGCCAGCAGCTTAGCGCAGACAGGGTTCGAGACCCAGTACTTC
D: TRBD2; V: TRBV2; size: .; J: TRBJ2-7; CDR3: CASRDTSGSSYEQYF; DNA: TGTGCCAGCAGGGACACTAGCGGGAGCTCCTACGAGCAGTACTTC
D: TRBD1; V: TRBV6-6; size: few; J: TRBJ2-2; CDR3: CASETGYTGELFF; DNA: TGTGCCAGTGAGACAGGGTACACCGGGGAGCTGTTTTTT
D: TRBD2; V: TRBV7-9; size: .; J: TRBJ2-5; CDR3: CASSLGVAGGQETQYF; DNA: TGTGCCAGCAGCTTAGGTGTAGCGGGGGGGCAAGAGACCCAGTACTTC
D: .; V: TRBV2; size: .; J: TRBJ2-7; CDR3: CAWSPRQGGEQYF; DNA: TGTGCCTGGAGTCCTCGGCAGGGCGGCGAGCAGTACTTC
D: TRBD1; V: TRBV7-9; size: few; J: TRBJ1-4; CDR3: CASSQRDSLPEKLFF; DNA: TGTGCCAGCAGCCAAAGGGACAGCCTGCCTGAAAAACTGTTTTTT
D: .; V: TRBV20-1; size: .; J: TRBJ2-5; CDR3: CSAAENQETQYF; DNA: TGCAGTGCCGCTGAGAACCAAGAGACCCAGTACTTC
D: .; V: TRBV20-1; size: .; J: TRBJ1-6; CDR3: CSASNNPPLHF; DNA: TGCAGTGCTAGTAACAATCCACCCCTCCACTTT
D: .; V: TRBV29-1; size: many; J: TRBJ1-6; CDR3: CSVPTGSGKSPLHF; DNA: TGCAGCGTTCCGACAGGTTCGGGAAAATCACCCCTCCACTTT
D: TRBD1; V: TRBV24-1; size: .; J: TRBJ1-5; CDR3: CASSHTEQGNQPQHF; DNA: TGTGCCAGCAGTCACACAGAACAGGGGAATCAGCCCCAGCATTTT
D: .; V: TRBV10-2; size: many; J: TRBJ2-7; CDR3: CASSESTGWGHEQYF; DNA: TGCGCCAGCAGTGAGTCGACGGGTTGGGGACATGAGCAGTACTTC
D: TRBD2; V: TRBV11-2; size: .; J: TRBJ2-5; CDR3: CASSSRLAGVTETQYF; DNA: TGTGCCAGCAGCTCCCGACTAGCGGGAGTAACTGAGACCCAGTACTTC
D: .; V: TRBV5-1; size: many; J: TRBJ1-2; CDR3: CASSSSAAGYGYTF; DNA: TGCGCCAGCAGTTCCTCGGCTGCGGGCTATGGCTACACCTTC
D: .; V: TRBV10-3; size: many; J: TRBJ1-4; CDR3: CAIGEQAGEKLFF; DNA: TGTGCCATCGGGGAACAGGCGGGTGAAAAACTGTTTTTT
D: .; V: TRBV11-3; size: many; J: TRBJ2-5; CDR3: CASSGRGGETQYF; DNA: TGTGCCAGCAGCGGGAGAGGCGGAGAGACCCAGTACTTC
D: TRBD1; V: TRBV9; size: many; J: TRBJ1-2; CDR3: CASSVGQGARNDGYTF; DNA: TGTGCCAGCAGCGTAGGGCAGGGGGCGCGGAATGATGGCTACACCTTC
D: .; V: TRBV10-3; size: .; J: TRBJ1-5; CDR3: CAISDDRINQPQHF; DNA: TGTGCCATCAGTGACGACAGGATCAATCAGCCCCAGCATTTT
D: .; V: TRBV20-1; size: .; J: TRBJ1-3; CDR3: CSARDHSSSGGNTIYF; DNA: TGCAGTGCTAGAGATCATAGTTCTTCGGGGGGAAACACCATATATTTT
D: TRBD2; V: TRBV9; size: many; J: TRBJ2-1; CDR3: CASSVVPSGVNEQFF; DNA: TGTGCCAGCAGCGTAGTACCTAGCGGGGTCAATGAGCAGTTCTTC
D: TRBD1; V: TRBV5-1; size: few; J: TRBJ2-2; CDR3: CASSSDREDTGELFF; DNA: TGCGCCAGCAGCTCGGACAGGGAGGACACCGGGGAGCTGTTTTTT
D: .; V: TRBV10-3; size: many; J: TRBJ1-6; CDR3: CAISLNRDPGSPLHF; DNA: TGTGCCATCAGTCTAAACAGGGATCCAGGCTCACCCCTCCACTTT
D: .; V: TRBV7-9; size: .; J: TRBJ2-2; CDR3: CASSTTRGLNTGELFF; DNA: TGTGCCAGCAGTACTACCAGGGGACTTAACACCGGGGAGCTGTTTTTT
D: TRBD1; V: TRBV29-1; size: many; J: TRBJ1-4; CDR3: CSVGGTASEKLFF; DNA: TGCAGCGTTGGAGGGACAGCTTCCGAAAAACTGTTTTTT
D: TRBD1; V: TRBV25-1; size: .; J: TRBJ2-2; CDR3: CASSFGTAWSTGELFF; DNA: TGTGCCAGCAGTTTCGGGACAGCTTGGAGCACCGGGGAGCTGTTTTTT
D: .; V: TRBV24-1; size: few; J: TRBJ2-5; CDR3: CATSDFPRRLNQETQYF; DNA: TGTGCCACCAGTGATTTTCCCCGGAGATTGAACCAAGAGACCCAGTACTTC
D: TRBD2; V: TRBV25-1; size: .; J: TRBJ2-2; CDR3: CASSSGTSGSTDTGELFF; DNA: TGTGCCAGCAGTTCCGGGACTAGCGGGAGTACGGACACCGGGGAGCTGTTTTTT